The 9 T cell receptor beta chains listed next were all sequenced from one sample in a study of CD8+ T cells in alopecia areata. In each case, RNA was isolated and then reverse transcribed into cDNA as the sequencing template. The assay was immunoSEQ multiplex PCR, and TCRdb's table has in-frame clones only and misses some. The sample holds 220,000 or so clones, 50% to 70% seen once. The input for sequencing was CD4+ T cells sorted from blood, taken at week 0. The receptors originated from a human donor with alopecia areata.

The sample holds a few counts of this clone. The chain recombines TRBV5-1 with TRBJ1-2, with D unclear. Germline V gives CDR1 SGHRS, CDR2 YFSETQ. V was trimmed by 4 bases and J by 3 bases, leaving 10 bases between them. This CDR3 has 13 residues. The CDR3 sequence: CASSTYRDYGYTF. In nucleotides, the CDR3 is TGCGCCAGCAGCACTTACCGCGACTATGGCTACACCTTC.

The chain couples TRBV5-4 to TRBJ2-3; 9 bases match TRBD2. The CDR3 spans 17 residues. V was clipped by 3 bases and J by 8 bases; unmatched bases: 16. Germline assignment: CDR1 SGHNT and CDR2 YYREEE (reference sequence). The DNA for the CDR3 is TGTGCCAGCAGCTCCCAGCTCGGGCGGGGGGGTGGAACTACGCAGTATTTT. Protein product: CASSSQLGRGGGTTQYF.

This clone was seen only a few times. Here the CDR3 DNA reads TGCGCCAGCAGGCCCGCCGGTTATAGCAATCAGCCCCAGCATTTT. Translated: CASRPAGYSNQPQHF. V gene TRBV4-1 combines with J gene TRBJ1-5; no clear D gene. The CDR3 length is 15 residues. Germline V CDR1 and CDR2: MGHRA, YSYEKL. The ends were cut back, 6 bases at V and 0 bases at J, with 12 bases in the middle.

The V and J genes are TRBV7-9 and TRBJ2-7, with a weak D call TRBD2 (5 bases). Germline values: CDR1 SEHNR, CDR2 FQNEAQ (reference sequence). This CDR3 is built from 15 residues. Trimming shortened V by 5 bases and J by 0 bases, and 14 bases separated the two germline ends. The CDR3 protein is CASSLGDGVSYEQYF. In nucleotides, the CDR3 is TGTGCCAGCAGCCTAGGCGACGGGGTCTCCTACGAGCAGTACTTC.

The V gene is TRBV30, the J gene TRBJ1-4, with D possibly matching TRBD1 (5 bases). V lost 4 bases, J lost 5 bases, and 17 bases lay in between. This CDR3 comprises 15 residues. CDR1 is GTSNPN, CDR2 SVGIG, per germline (reference sequence). The CDR3 spells CAWTTRGVGNEKLFF. In DNA, the CDR3 is TGTGCCTGGACCACCCGGGGCGTGGGAAATGAAAAACTGTTTTTT.

The sample holds a few counts of this clone. The chain is built from TRBV6-6 and TRBJ2-1, with 8 nucleotides matching TRBD2. The CDR3 is made up of 14 amino acids. The germline CDR1 and CDR2 sequences are MNHNY and SVGAGI (reference sequence). The V gene end was trimmed by 6 bases and the J gene end by 2 bases; junction bases not matched to a gene: 3. CDR3 protein: CASSSGGPYNEQFF. The CDR3 bases are TGTGCCAGCAGCAGCGGGGGCCCCTACAATGAGCAGTTCTTC.

The genes are TRBV4-1 and TRBJ2-3; TRBD2 is a possible D gene (6 bases). This CDR3 contains 13 residues. Trimming pared 3 bases from V and 4 bases from J, leaving 8 bases between. Germline CDR1 MGHRA, CDR2 YSYEKL. The CDR3 region is CASSHGGADTQYF. CDR3 in DNA: TGCGCCAGCAGCCACGGGGGAGCAGATACGCAGTATTTT.

The rearrangement joins TRBV29-1 to TRBJ2-2; D is perhaps TRBD2 (6 bases). Germline CDR1 reads SQVTM; CDR2 reads ANQGSEA. V gave up 4 bases and J gave up 7 bases, with 13 bases separating them. This CDR3 region has 13 residues. CDR3 in DNA: TGCAGCGTTGGAAACGGGGGAAACGGGGAGCTGTTTTTT. It translates to CSVGNGGNGELFF.

This chain connects TRBV6-1 to TRBJ1-1; D not certain. This CDR3 has 14 residues. Germline-derived CDR1 and CDR2 are MNHNS and SASEGT. V lost 8 bases and J 1 base, leaving 14 bases between the germline ends. The CDR3 protein is CASYLHRENTEAFF. CDR3 nucleotide sequence: TGTGCCAGCTACCTGCACCGGGAGAACACTGAAGCTTTCTTT.